This T cell receptor beta chain was sequenced during a study of T cell repertoires in cytomegalovirus infection. This clonotype was seen only a few times. Its matching antigen is unknown. Germline V lookup: CDR1 MNHNS, CDR2 SASEGT. The CDR3 loop spans 16 amino acids. The V end was cut by 3 bases, the J end by 1 base, with 15 bases between. TCRdb reprocessed the reads with MiXCR, giving one entry per CDR3 protein. The table records about 27,000 distinct CDR3 sequences, under 20% of them present only once. The sample was CD8+ T cells from cultured PBMCs, taken from culture after CMV antigen stimulation. This TCR came from a human donor in good health (CMV status not recorded). Some clones in this sample may be carry-over from other donors' samples. This sequence joins TRBV6-1 and TRBJ1-1; a possible D gene is TRBD1 (6 bases). CDR3 protein: CASSDPTDRSNTEAFF. CDR3 bases: TGTGCCAGCAGTGACCCTACGGACAGATCGAACACTGAAGCTTTCTTT.